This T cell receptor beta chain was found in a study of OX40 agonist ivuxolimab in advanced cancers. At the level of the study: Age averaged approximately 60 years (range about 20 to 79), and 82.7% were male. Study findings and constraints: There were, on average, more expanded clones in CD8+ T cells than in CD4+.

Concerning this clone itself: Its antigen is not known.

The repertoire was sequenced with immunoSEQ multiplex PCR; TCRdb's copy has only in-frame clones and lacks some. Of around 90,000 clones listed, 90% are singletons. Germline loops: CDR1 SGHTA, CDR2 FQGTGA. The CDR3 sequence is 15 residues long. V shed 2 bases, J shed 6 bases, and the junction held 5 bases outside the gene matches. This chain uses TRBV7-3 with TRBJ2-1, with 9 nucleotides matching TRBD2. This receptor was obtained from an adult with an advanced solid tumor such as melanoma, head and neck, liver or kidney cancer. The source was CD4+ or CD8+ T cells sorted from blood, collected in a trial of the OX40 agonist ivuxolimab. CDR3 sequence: CASSLAGGPVNEQFF. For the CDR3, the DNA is TGTGCCAGCAGCTTAGCGGGAGGGCCCGTCAATGAGCAGTTCTTC.